This T cell receptor beta chain originates from a study of blood T cell repertoires in COVID-19. Study-wide background: COVID-19 samples from acute and convalescent phases originated in the United States, Italy and Spain. Sources were T cells, B-cell-depleted T cells, or PBMCs; the material itself was cDNA or gDNA.

This clone was seen only once. In the original workflow: Amplification of reference gene primers provided the estimated nucleated cell counts. The assay was immunoSEQ multiplex PCR, and TCRdb's table has in-frame clones only and misses some. V, J and clone size are taken as reported in that table, and D and trimming were inferred from the DNA itself. The table has more than 45,000 clones, approximately 82% seen once; the top ten hold 14% to 15%. The sequencing sample was made of peripheral blood. The clonotype originates from a human donor in a cohort sampled during active COVID-19.

The CDR3 DNA is TGTGCCAGCACCCCTGCCCTAGCGGGAAAGACAGATACGCAGTATTTT. Encoded protein: CASTPALAGKTDTQYF. V is TRBV28 and J is TRBJ2-3; TRBD2 agrees at 9 bases. This CDR3 contains 16 residues. The ends lost 7 bases at V and 3 bases at J; junction bases unmatched: 11. Germline V CDR1 and CDR2: MDHEN, SYDVKM. The whole variable domain, remainder taken from reference TRBV28 and TRBJ2-3, is DVKVTQSSRYLVKRTGEKVFLECVQDMDHENMFWYRQDPGLGLRLIYFSYDVKMKEKGDIPEGYSVSREKKERFSLILESASTNQTSMYLCASTPALAGKTDTQYFGPGTRLTVL.